This T cell receptor beta chain appears in the sequencing data of a study of CD8 T cells in ankylosing spondylitis (dated by TCRdb to 2016 to 2017). For the study in its entirety: To find TCR variants linked to disease, the study profiled T cell receptor beta repertoires in ankylosing spondylitis patients and healthy donors. In total, the full study cohort was made up of 108 healthy donors and 25 to 30 ankylosing spondylitis patients. Samples of peripheral blood were taken, and for ankylosing spondylitis patients, synovial fluid was collected as well.

Notes on this clonotype: No cognate antigen has been identified for it. No base quality values were provided; no much bigger clone lies one nucleotide off.

TCRdb names Illumina HiSeq 2500 as the instrument used. TCR beta libraries were prepared by quantitative 5'-RACE with molecular barcodes. The paper's data handling went like this. To identify disease-linked TCR variants, a new computational method was used, one built on a probabilistic model of VDJ rearrangement. TCRdb itself trimmed the public reads at Q25 with fastp, ran MiXCR and retained productive beta chains. One record per CDR3 amino acid sequence lists the most common genes and DNA. These V and J calls originate from TCRdb's pipeline instead of the authors' own analysis. In all, the sample holds 400,000 to 450,000 distinct CDR3 sequences, and more than 15% of those were seen once. 1% of the sample goes to the ten largest clones. Study-wide conclusions, independent of this receptor: Blood from ankylosing spondylitis patients appeared to be characterized by a TCR beta motif made up of several highly homologous amino acid variants. Some motif variants were previously reported in synovial fluid and blood of reactive arthritis patients, suggesting common disease-initiation mechanisms. The disease-linked clones showed a CD8+ phenotype and occurred at relatively low frequencies in peripheral blood. The disease-linked clones were reported to be significantly enriched in matched synovial fluid samples from ankylosing spondylitis patients.

The CDR3 covers 13 residues, taking in both the cysteine and the phenylalanine. Here the CDR3 DNA is all that survives: 39 bases in frame from base 1. The V end loses 4 bases and the J end loses 7 bases, and a stretch of 13 bases separates them. Per the germline V gene, SGHVS is the CDR1 and FQNEAQ is the CDR2. This sequence was found in a male donor with ankylosing spondylitis. The rearrangement joined TRBV7-8 to TRBJ1-1, with the identity of the D gene unclear. Sequences were obtained from blood, either unsorted or a sorted T cell fraction (not recorded which). The CDR3 loop reads CASSSRSGVEAFF. The bases are TGTGCCAGCAGCTCCCGCAGCGGGGTTGAAGCTTTCTTT. Supplemented by the reference TRBV7-8 and TRBJ1-1 proteins around the CDR3, the complete variable domain is GAGVSQSPRYKVAKRGQDVALRCDPISGHVSLFWYQQALGQGPEFLTYFQNEAQLDKSGLPSDRFFAERPEGSVSTLKIQRTQQEDSAVYLCASSSRSGVEAFFGQGTRLTVV.